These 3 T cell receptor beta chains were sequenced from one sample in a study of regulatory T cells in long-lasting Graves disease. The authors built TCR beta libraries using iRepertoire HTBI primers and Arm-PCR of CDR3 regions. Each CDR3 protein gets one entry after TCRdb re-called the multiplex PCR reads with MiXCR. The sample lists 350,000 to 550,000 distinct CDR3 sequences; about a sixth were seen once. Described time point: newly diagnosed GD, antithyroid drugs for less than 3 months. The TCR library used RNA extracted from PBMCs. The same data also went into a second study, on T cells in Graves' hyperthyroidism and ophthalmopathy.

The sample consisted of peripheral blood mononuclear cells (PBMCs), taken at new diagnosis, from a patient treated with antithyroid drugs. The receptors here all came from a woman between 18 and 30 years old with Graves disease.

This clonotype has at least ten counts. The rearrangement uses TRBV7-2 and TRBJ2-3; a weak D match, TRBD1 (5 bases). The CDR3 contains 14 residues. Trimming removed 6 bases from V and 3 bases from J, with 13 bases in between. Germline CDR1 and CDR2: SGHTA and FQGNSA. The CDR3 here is CASSPDRQTDTQYF. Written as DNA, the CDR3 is TGTGCCAGCAGTCCTGACAGACAGACAGATACGCAGTATTTT.

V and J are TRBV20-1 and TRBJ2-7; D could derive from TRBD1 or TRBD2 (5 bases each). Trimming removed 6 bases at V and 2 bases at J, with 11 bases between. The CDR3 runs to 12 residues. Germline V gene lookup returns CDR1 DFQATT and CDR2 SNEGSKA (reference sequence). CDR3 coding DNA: TGCAGTGCAAGGGACGCCACCTACGAGCAGTACTTC. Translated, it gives CSARDATYEQYF.

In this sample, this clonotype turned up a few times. The CDR3 bases are TGTGCCAGCAGTCACCGGACGACCATCTATGGCTACACCTTC. Translating it yields CASSHRTTIYGYTF. The chain recombines TRBV6-1 with TRBJ1-2, with D uncertain. In germline, CDR1 is MNHNS, CDR2 SASEGT. CDR3 size: 14 residues. V was pared by 5 bases and J by 4 bases, with 14 bases between.